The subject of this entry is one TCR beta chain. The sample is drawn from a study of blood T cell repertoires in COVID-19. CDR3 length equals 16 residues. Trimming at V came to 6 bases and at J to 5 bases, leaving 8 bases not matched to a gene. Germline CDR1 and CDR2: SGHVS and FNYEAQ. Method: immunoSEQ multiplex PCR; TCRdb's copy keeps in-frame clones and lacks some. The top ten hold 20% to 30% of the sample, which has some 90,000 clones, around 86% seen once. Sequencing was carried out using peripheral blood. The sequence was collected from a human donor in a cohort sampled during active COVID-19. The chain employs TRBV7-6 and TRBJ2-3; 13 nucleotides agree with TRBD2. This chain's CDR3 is CASRVLAGGAGDTQYF. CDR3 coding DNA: TGTGCCAGCAGAGTACTAGCGGGGGGGGCTGGAGATACGCAGTATTTT. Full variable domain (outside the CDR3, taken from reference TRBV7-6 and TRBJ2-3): GAGVSQSPRYKVTKRGQDVALRCDPISGHVSLYWYRQALGQGPEFLTYFNYEAQQDKSGLPNDRFSAERPEGSISTLTIQRTEQRDSAMYRCASRVLAGGAGDTQYFGPGTRLTVL.